One T cell receptor (beta chain) is described in this entry. The target antigen is unknown. The data originate from a study of molecular identifiers for immune sequencing clone quantification. Study background: Replicate experiments took RNA from around 20,000 or 100,000 naive CD8 cells, divided it five ways and sequenced four. Study results and limitations: Spiked Jurkat TCR RNA from one cell was reportedly detectable among about a million naive cells.

Germline CDR1 reads SGHNT; CDR2 reads YYREEE (reference sequence). The V and J ends lost 0 bases and 1 base respectively, with 10 bases between them. This CDR3 spans 15 amino acids. In the sort, naive CD8 T cells were defined as CD8+CD4-CCR7+CD45RA+. Making the bulk TCR libraries relied on previously described methods and listed TCR primers. TCRdb fed the PCR reads into MiXCR, producing one record per CDR3 protein. The profile shows approximately 670,000 distinct CDR3 sequences, roughly 21% of them singletons. The chain recombines TRBV5-4 with TRBJ1-1; weak D call: TRBD1 (5 bases). Sequencing was carried out using naive CD8+ T cells from blood, with Jurkat cell RNA spiked in. Subset reported: FACS-sorted CD8+CD4-CCR7+CD45RA+ naive T cells. This clonotype originated in a human donor in good health. Some libraries in this study had Jurkat cell RNA spiked in. The CDR3 DNA reads as TGTGCCAGCAGCTTGGAATCAGGGAGGAACACTGAAGCTTTCTTT. This encodes CASSLESGRNTEAFF.